Listed below are T cell receptor beta chains from one sample, sequenced in a study of OX40 agonist ivuxolimab in advanced cancers. Clones were read by immunoSEQ multiplex PCR, and TCRdb kept only the in-frame ones, dropping some. Altogether about 45,000 clones are present, 89% being singletons, with the ten largest covering around 17%. Sequenced here: CD4+ or CD8+ T cells sorted from blood, sampled in a trial of the OX40 agonist ivuxolimab. The receptors were sampled from an adult with an advanced solid tumor such as melanoma, head and neck, liver or kidney cancer. CDR3s include the opening cysteine and the closing phenylalanine or tryptophan. D genes are given only for firm matches. Size is stated for part of the rows, as once, few or many counts, or as a class when the clone is expanded.

CDR3nt | CDR3aa | j_gene | d_gene | abundance | len | v_gene
TGCGCCAGCAGCTTGGCCCCCGGGACCACATCCTACAATGAGCAGTTCTTC | CASSLAPGTTSYNEQFF | TRBJ2-1 | . | . | 17 | TRBV5-1
TGTGCCAGCAGCTTAAAGGGGGGGCCCTACAATGAGCAGTTCTTC | CASSLKGGPYNEQFF | TRBJ2-1 | . | . | 15 | TRBV7-6
TGTGCCAGCAGCCTTACCCCGGACGGAACCTACGAGCAGTACTTC | CASSLTPDGTYEQYF | TRBJ2-7 | . | few | 15 | TRBV7-9
TGTGCCAGCAGCGGAGGAGGGGCTCATCAGCCCCAGCATTTT | CASSGGGAHQPQHF | TRBJ1-5 | . | . | 14 | TRBV13
TGTGCCAGCAGCTACCGACTAGCGGGAGGGCACCAGCAGTTCTTC | CASSYRLAGGHQQFF | TRBJ2-1 | TRBD2 | . | 15 | TRBV7-6
TGTGCCGTAAGCCCCAGGGGGCCAGGACCCCAGCATTTT | CAVSPRGPGPQHF | TRBJ1-5 | TRBD1 | . | 13 | TRBV6-1
TGTGCCAGCAGCCAATTATCCGGTTCCTACAATGAGCAGTTCTTC | CASSQLSGSYNEQFF | TRBJ2-1 | . | . | 15 | TRBV9
TGTGCCAGCAGCTTAGGATCACCAGCTGGGGCCAACGTCCTGACTTTC | CASSLGSPAGANVLTF | TRBJ2-6 | . | . | 16 | TRBV7-9
TGCGCCAGCATGGGTGTTGGTCAGACAGATACGCAGTATTTT | CASMGVGQTDTQYF | TRBJ2-3 | . | . | 14 | TRBV4-1
TGTGCCAGCAGCGTAGGAGGGGGGGTTGAGCAGTTCTTC | CASSVGGGVEQFF | TRBJ2-1 | . | . | 13 | TRBV9
TGTGCCAGCACCTCCGGGACAGGCTACGAGCAGTACTTC | CASTSGTGYEQYF | TRBJ2-7 | TRBD1 | few | 13 | TRBV5-6
TGCAGCGTCCAATTGACTAGAAAGGCCTACGAGCAGTACTTC | CSVQLTRKAYEQYF | TRBJ2-7 | . | . | 14 | TRBV29-1
TGTGCCAGCAGCTTAACTCGGGGGCCTTACAATGAGCAGTTCTTC | CASSLTRGPYNEQFF | TRBJ2-1 | . | . | 15 | TRBV7-6
TGTGCCAGCAGCTTAATGGGGGGAGCTGGGGCCAACGTCCTGACTTTC | CASSLMGGAGANVLTF | TRBJ2-6 | . | once | 16 | TRBV7-9
TGTCGGGGGGGAGGCACTGAAGCTTTCTTT | CRGGGTEAFF | TRBJ1-1 | . | . | 10 | TRBV20-1
TGTGCCAGCAGTAGCGGGGGGGCTAAAGAGCAGTACTTC | CASSSGGAKEQYF | TRBJ2-7 | TRBD2 | . | 13 | TRBV27
TGTGCCAGCAGTTACTCGGACAGCTACTATGGCTACACCTTC | CASSYSDSYYGYTF | TRBJ1-2 | . | . | 14 | TRBV6-5
TGTGCCAGCAGCCCTCGGGTAGCGGGATACGAGGAGACCCAGTACTTC | CASSPRVAGYEETQYF | TRBJ2-5 | TRBD2 | . | 16 | TRBV7-9
TGTGCCAGCAGTTTATCCGGTCGGGGGAGGGGCAGTCCTGAAGCTTTCTTT | CASSLSGRGRGSPEAFF | TRBJ1-1 | . | . | 17 | TRBV27
TGCAGCGTTGAAGCCGGGACAGGGGACCATGGCTACACCTTC | CSVEAGTGDHGYTF | TRBJ1-2 | TRBD1 | . | 14 | TRBV29-1
TGCGCCAGCAGACAAACCGGGACAGGGTACCCCATTAGCAATCAGCCCCAGCATTTT | CASRQTGTGYPISNQPQHF | TRBJ1-5 | TRBD1 | . | 19 | TRBV10-2
TGTGCCATCAGGGCCGGCAGGGGGGAGAGCGAGCAGTACTTC | CAIRAGRGESEQYF | TRBJ2-7 | . | . | 14 | TRBV10-3
TGCGCCAGCAGTGAGGAGGGTGCAGGTGGGCTGGGGGAGACCCAGTACTTC | CASSEEGAGGLGETQYF | TRBJ2-5 | . | . | 17 | TRBV10-2
TGTGCCAGTAGTATAGGGGGCTGGCGGGAGGGCCCCAATGAGCAGTTCTTC | CASSIGGWREGPNEQFF | TRBJ2-1 | TRBD2 | . | 17 | TRBV19
TGCGCCAGCAGCCCGACAGGGAATTTATATCAGCCCCAGCATTTT | CASSPTGNLYQPQHF | TRBJ1-5 | TRBD1 | . | 15 | TRBV4-1
TGCGCCAGCAGCTTCAGGGCGGGCTCCTACGAGCAGTACTTC | CASSFRAGSYEQYF | TRBJ2-7 | . | . | 14 | TRBV5-1
TGTGCCAGCAGTCTATGGGGGTCGGGGAGGGGTCCAGATACGCAGTATTTT | CASSLWGSGRGPDTQYF | TRBJ2-3 | TRBD2 | . | 17 | TRBV7-2
TGTGCCAGCTTGCCGAACACCGGGGAGCTGTTTTTT | CASLPNTGELFF | TRBJ2-2 | . | . | 12 | TRBV2
TGTGCCAGCAGCATTTCAGGATGGATAGTGGGGACCAAAAACATTCAGTACTTC | CASSISGWIVGTKNIQYF | TRBJ2-4 | . | . | 18 | TRBV21-1
TGTGCCAGCACCTTGACTAGCGGGAGGGCCGCAAATGAGCAGTTCTTC | CASTLTSGRAANEQFF | TRBJ2-1 | TRBD2 | few | 16 | TRBV7-9